Each of the 25 T cell receptor beta chains below was sequenced from the same sample in a study of human T cells and chemical hapten exposure (dated by TCRdb to 2020 to 2023). Reading the label with the study, this specimen's time point is: patch test 1, 2 weeks after DPC sensitization. The meaning of the sample's treatment or condition label: therapeutic diphenylcyclopropenone sensitization with weekly scalp DPC. Library generation was performed with RACE. Sequencing took place on a NextSeq 500. TCRdb ran its own pipeline on the public reads, namely fastp trimming at Q25 and MiXCR clone calling, and kept in-frame beta chains. Duplicate CDR3 protein sequences are folded into a single record with the most common DNA and genes. In this sample the table shows approximately 100,000 distinct CDR3 sequences, approximately 9.9% of which occur a single time. The ten most abundant clones make up 3.5% of the sample.

The material sequenced was whole blood, taken in connection with sensitization to the hapten diphenylcyclopropenone (DPC). Source of these receptors: a middle-aged woman with alopecia areata. Some clones in this sample may be carry-over from other donors' samples.

This clonotype was observed many times. This chain uses TRBV30 with TRBJ2-2, with TRBD1 as a possible D gene (6 bases). Germline CDR1 reads GTSNPN; CDR2 reads SVGIG (reference sequence). This CDR3 contains 15 residues. V lost 2 bases and J 1 base, leaving 11 bases between the germline ends. The DNA for the CDR3 is TGTGCCTGGAGTCCACCGGGACAGAACACCGGGGAGCTGTTTTTT. It translates to CAWSPPGQNTGELFF.

This clonotype has more than one count but fewer than ten. This chain joins TRBV7-9 and TRBJ2-7; TRBD1 is a possible D gene (5 bases). V lost 4 bases to trimming and J lost 0 bases, with 10 bases between them. The CDR3 totals 14 residues. Per germline, CDR1 SEHNR and CDR2 FQNEAQ (reference sequence). CDR3 DNA sequence: TGTGCCAGCAGCTCACGACAGCCCTCCTACGAGCAGTACTTC. Its protein is CASSSRQPSYEQYF.

The count of this clonotype is one. This chain connects TRBV4-3 to TRBJ1-3, with D maybe TRBD1 (5 bases). V lost 1 base and J 4 bases, leaving 14 bases between the germline ends. Germline V lookup: CDR1 LGHNA, CDR2 YSLEER. This CDR3 is built from 16 residues. CDR3 nucleotide sequence: TGCGCCAGCAGCCAAGCTCCAACGGGACGGGGAAACACCATATATTTT. It encodes CASSQAPTGRGNTIYF.

This clonotype was counted ten times or more. CDR3: CASSFKASAPLSYEQYF. The CDR3 coding sequence is TGTGCCAGCAGTTTTAAGGCTAGCGCGCCTCTCTCCTACGAGCAGTACTTC. The chain uses TRBV28 and TRBJ2-7, with a weak D call TRBD2 (6 bases). Per germline, CDR1 MDHEN and CDR2 SYDVKM. This CDR3 has 17 residues. The V end was cut by 3 bases, the J end by 0 bases, with 18 bases between.

This clonotype was counted between two and nine times. The gene calls are TRBV6-6 and TRBJ2-1; 12 bases are a match to TRBD2. The trim removed 8 bases at V and 5 bases at J, leaving 1 base unmatched. The CDR3 sequence is 13 residues long. Germline loops: CDR1 MNHNY, CDR2 SVGAGI (reference sequence). The CDR3 DNA is TGTGCCAGCGGACTAGCGGGAAACAATGAGCAGTTCTTC. Amino acid sequence: CASGLAGNNEQFF.

This clonotype was recorded at least ten times. J is TRBJ2-3 and V is TRBV28, with D maybe TRBD2 (5 bases). V lost 5 bases to trimming and J lost 12 bases, with 15 bases between them. CDR1 and CDR2 from the germline V gene are MDHEN and SYDVKM. This CDR3 spans 12 amino acids. The chain's CDR3 is CASSIQDSIQYF. Here the CDR3 DNA reads TGTGCCAGCAGTATCCAGGACTCTATACAGTATTTT.

The V gene is TRBV7-2, the J gene TRBJ2-5; TRBD2 agrees at 7 bases. CDR1 SGHTA and CDR2 FQGNSA come from the germline V gene. V dropped 2 bases and J dropped 2; count of bases not matched to a gene: 11. The CDR3 has 17 amino acids. DNA of the CDR3: TGTGCCAGCAGCTTAATGCTAATGGCTAGCGGTCAAGAGACCCAGTACTTC. It is translated as CASSLMLMASGQETQYF.

The chain has TRBV30 and TRBJ1-2, with D perhaps matching TRBD1 (5 bases). Trimming removed 5 bases from V and 5 bases from J, with 15 bases in between. This CDR3 region has 13 residues. Per germline, CDR1 GTSNPN and CDR2 SVGIG (reference sequence). This CDR3 is CAWGSGSGYGYTF. CDR3 nucleotide sequence: TGTGCCTGGGGGTCCGGCTCAGGGTATGGCTACACCTTC.

Many counts were recorded for this clonotype. CDR3: CASSQESGSNNEQFF. As DNA, the CDR3 is TGCGCCAGCAGCCAAGAAAGCGGATCAAACAATGAGCAGTTCTTC. The chain links TRBV4-1 to TRBJ2-1, with D possibly TRBD2 on 5 matching bases. V lost 0 bases and J 5 bases, leaving 11 bases between the germline ends. The CDR3 is made up of 15 amino acids. Germline V gene lookup returns CDR1 MGHRA and CDR2 YSYEKL.

This clonotype has ten or more counts. This chain joins TRBV28 and TRBJ2-7; 12 nucleotides match TRBD2. Per the germline V gene, CDR1 is MDHEN and CDR2 is SYDVKM. Trimming took 5 bases from V and 0 from J; bases not matched to a gene: 2. This CDR3 comprises 15 residues. CDR3 in DNA: TGTGCCAGCAGTCAGACTAGCGGGAGCTCCTACGAGCAGTACTTC. It codes for CASSQTSGSSYEQYF.

This sequence joins TRBV20-1 and TRBJ2-7, with 7 bases identical to TRBD1. This CDR3 contains 14 residues. Germline CDR1 reads DFQATT; CDR2 reads SNEGSKA (reference sequence). Germline trimming cut 5 bases from V and 2 bases from J; bases unmatched to any gene: 9. CDR3 DNA: TGCAGTGCTGGTGGACAGGTTGTGCCCTACGAGCAGTACTTC. This translates into CSAGGQVVPYEQYF.

This clonotype was seen ten or more times. The genes are TRBV5-1 and TRBJ2-1, with TRBD2 matching 8 bases. Looked up from germline, CDR1 is SGHRS and CDR2 is YFSETQ. The CDR3 runs 15 residues. Trimming cost V 0 bases and J 5 bases; bases outside gene matches: 4. The CDR3 loop reads CASSLVAGGNNEQFF. CDR3 bases: TGCGCCAGCAGCTTGGTTGCGGGAGGAAACAATGAGCAGTTCTTC.

As to this clonotype: A much larger clone differs by one base, so this may be a read error. The chain recombines TRBV28 with TRBJ2-5, with TRBD2 as a possible D gene (6 bases). Per germline, CDR1 MDHEN and CDR2 SYDVKM. This CDR3 is built from 12 residues. The CDR3 bases are TGTGCCACCCTGGGACTCCGAGAGACCCAGTGCTTC. Its translation is CATLGLRETQCF.

This clonotype was counted ten times or more. An end of the junction differs from the germline gene, which may be a read error. V gene TRBV3-1 combines with J gene TRBJ2-1; D is possibly TRBD1 (6 bases). Germline V gives CDR1 LGHDT, CDR2 YNNKEL (reference sequence). The CDR3 spans 16 residues. DNA for the CDR3: TGTGCCAGCAGCCAATTCCAGGGGCTAGCTGGAGAGGAGCGGTTCTTC. It is translated as CASSQFQGLAGEERFF.

There are many counts of this clonotype. The V call is TRBV11-2, the J call TRBJ1-1; D not resolved. Germline assignment: CDR1 SGHAT and CDR2 FQNNGV. V lost 5 bases to trimming and J lost 1 base, with 5 bases between them. The CDR3 has 12 residues. CDR3 in amino acids: CASSVGNTEAFF. The CDR3 nucleotides are TGTGCCAGCAGCGTAGGGAACACTGAAGCTTTCTTT.

This clonotype appeared a few times. This chain uses TRBV13 with TRBJ2-1, with D unresolved. With 4 bases removed from V and 6 bases from J, the gap between germline ends came to 10 bases. The germline V gene encodes CDR1 PRHDT and CDR2 FYEKMQ (reference sequence). The length of the CDR3 is 13 residues. This CDR3 reads CASSSTGFNEQFF. The CDR3 coding sequence is TGTGCCAGCAGCTCCACTGGCTTCAATGAGCAGTTCTTC.

Concerning this clonotype: Compared with germline, one end of the junction differs, possibly owing to a read error. The chain combines TRBV10-3 with TRBJ1-5, with TRBD1 matching over 10 bases. From germline, CDR1 is ENHRY and CDR2 SYGVKD. This CDR3 is 13 amino acids long. The CDR3 nucleotides read TGTGCCATCAGTGAGATGTCCGGACAGGGGGTAACATTT. It codes for CAISEMSGQGVTF.

This clonotype appeared many times. V and J are TRBV20-1 and TRBJ2-2; TRBD1 aligns across 9 bases. Per germline, CDR1 DFQATT and CDR2 SNEGSKA (reference sequence). There are 17 residues in the CDR3. Trimming at V came to 1 base and at J to 7 bases, leaving 13 bases not matched to a gene. In nucleotides, the CDR3 is TGCAGTGCTAGAGCGGTCGAGCTGGGACAGGGTGGCGGGGAGCTGTTTTTT. Translated, it gives CSARAVELGQGGGELFF.

V usage is TRBV18 and J usage is TRBJ2-7; either TRBD1 or TRBD2 may supply D (5 bases each). Trimming removed 5 bases at V and 1 base at J, with 12 bases between. This CDR3 has 14 amino acids. CDR1 is KGHSH, CDR2 LQKENI, per germline. CDR3 region: CASSAGTASYEQYF. The CDR3 DNA is TGTGCCAGCTCAGCCGGGACGGCGTCCTACGAGCAGTACTTC.

This clonotype was found once. The chain has TRBV29-1 and TRBJ2-1, with 13 bases aligning to TRBD2. The J segment lost 7 bases and the V segment lost 4 bases, leaving 1 base of the junction unmatched. CDR3 length: 13 residues. Germline V gives CDR1 SQVTM, CDR2 ANQGSEA. CDR3 sequence: CSVVTSGRNEQFF. In DNA form, the CDR3 reads TGCAGCGTTGTGACTAGCGGGAGGAATGAGCAGTTCTTC.

This clonotype came up many times. V and J are TRBV20-1 and TRBJ2-1, with 7 bases aligning to TRBD2. Looked up from germline, CDR1 is DFQATT and CDR2 is SNEGSKA (reference sequence). Losses at the gene ends were 3 bases for V and 0 bases for J; bases not matched to a gene: 8. The CDR3 is 16 amino acids. Here the CDR3 reads CSARGLAASSYNEQFF. DNA of the CDR3: TGCAGTGCTAGGGGGCTAGCGGCCAGCTCCTACAATGAGCAGTTCTTC.

The V gene is TRBV7-3, the J gene TRBJ2-3, with 14 bases identical to TRBD2. Per germline, CDR1 SGHTA and CDR2 FQGTGA. Unmatched junction bases numbered 8, after V lost 3 bases and J lost 0 bases. The CDR3 spans 19 residues. CDR3 sequence reads: CASSLTSGGALLSTDTQYF. Written as DNA, the CDR3 is TGTGCCAGCAGCTTGACTAGCGGGGGGGCTCTTCTTAGCACAGATACGCAGTATTTT.

This clonotype was found a few times. V and J are TRBV5-1 and TRBJ2-7; possibly TRBD1 for D (6 bases). V was cut by 2 bases and J by 3 bases, with 12 bases left in between. This CDR3 is 14 amino acids long. Germline-derived CDR1 and CDR2 are SGHRS and YFSETQ. As DNA, the CDR3 is TGCGCCAGCAGCTTACGGGACAATTTCTACGAGCAGTACTTC. Translated: CASSLRDNFYEQYF.

This clonotype was recorded at least ten times. V and J are TRBV7-7 and TRBJ2-3; 13 nucleotides agree with TRBD2. Germline CDR1 reads SSHAT; CDR2 reads FNYEAQ (reference sequence). CDR3 size: 16 residues. The V gene end was trimmed by 5 bases and the J gene end by 2 bases; junction bases not matched to a gene: 4. The CDR3 region has the DNA TGTGCCAGCAGCCCGGGACTAGCGGGAACCACAGATACGCAGTATTTT. Translating it yields CASSPGLAGTTDTQYF.

This clonotype showed up just a few times. The chain recombines TRBV7-2 with TRBJ2-7, with 14 bases that match TRBD2. With 5 bases clipped from V and 6 bases from J, the junction kept 6 bases outside the gene matches. The CDR3 contains 15 residues. CDR1 is SGHTA and CDR2 is FQGNSA in the germline V gene. CDR3 protein: CASSLGTSGSLEQYF. CDR3 bases: TGTGCCAGCAGCCTAGGGACTAGCGGGAGCCTCGAGCAGTACTTC.